This T cell receptor (beta chain) was documented in a study of response to subunit inactivated influenza vaccine. General study results and limits: Researchers suggested that each seasonal influenza vaccination recruits few new T cells.

TCRdb used MiXCR to reprocess the RT-PCR reads, holding one entry per CDR3 protein. This table holds about 160,000 distinct CDR3 sequences, approximately 12% found once. The CDR3 is 16 residues long. V was shortened by 1 base and J by 3 bases, with 14 bases between the two germline ends. Germline CDR1 MNHEY, CDR2 SVGEGT. Points on this clonotype: Its antigen is unidentified.

This sequence joins TRBV6-2 or TRBV6-3 and TRBJ2-3; weak D call: TRBD1 (7 bases). Material: CD8+ T cells sorted from PBMCs, obtained around 2 years after vaccination. The source of this sequence is a man in his fifties or sixties who received an inactivated influenza vaccine. The CDR3 nucleotides are TGTGCCAGCAGTTACTTCGCGGGACAGAAAACAGATACGCAGTATTTT. Translated, it gives CASSYFAGQKTDTQYF.